This T cell receptor beta chain came from a study of technical replicates of blood from a handful of donors. Profiling relied on immunoSEQ multiplex PCR, and the TCRdb table lists in-frame clones only, not all of them. The data show about 67,000 clones, with around 97% seen just once and roughly 0.26% held by the top ten. The CDR3 contains 14 residues. J gave up 3 bases and V 0 bases, and 0 bases lay outside the gene matches. Germline CDR1 is SGHTA and CDR2 is FQGTGA. This receptor was obtained from a human donor in good health. The sequencing sample was made of T cells isolated from PBMCs. The chain recombines TRBV7-3 with TRBJ2-7; 9 nucleotides line up with TRBD2. The CDR3 is CASSLTSGGYEQYF. CDR3 in DNA: TGTGCCAGCAGCTTAACTAGCGGGGGCTACGAGCAGTACTTC.